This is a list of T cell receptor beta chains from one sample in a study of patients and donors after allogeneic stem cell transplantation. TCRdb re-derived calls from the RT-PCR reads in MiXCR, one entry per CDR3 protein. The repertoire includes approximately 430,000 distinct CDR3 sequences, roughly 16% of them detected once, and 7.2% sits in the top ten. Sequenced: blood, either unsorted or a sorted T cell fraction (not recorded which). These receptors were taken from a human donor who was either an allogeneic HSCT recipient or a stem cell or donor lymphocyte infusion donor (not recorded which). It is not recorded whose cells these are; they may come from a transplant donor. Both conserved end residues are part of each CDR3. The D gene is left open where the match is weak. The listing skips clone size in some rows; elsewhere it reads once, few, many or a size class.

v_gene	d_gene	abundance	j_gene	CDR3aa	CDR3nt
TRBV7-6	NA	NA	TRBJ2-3	CASSLAGAGGTQYF	TGTGCCAGCAGCTTAGCGGGGGCCGGGGGTACGCAGTATTTT
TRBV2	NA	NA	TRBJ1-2	CATTDISYGYTF	TGTGCCACTACCGACATTTCCTATGGCTACACCTTC
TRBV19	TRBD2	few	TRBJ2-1	CASSNLAGSYNEQFF	TGTGCCAGTAGTAACCTAGCGGGAAGCTACAATGAGCAGTTCTTC
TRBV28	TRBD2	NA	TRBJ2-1	CASSPPRTSGRKGSYNEQFF	TGTGCCAGCAGTCCCCCACGGACTAGCGGGAGGAAGGGCTCCTACAATGAGCAGTTCTTC
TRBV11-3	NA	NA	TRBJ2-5	CASRLGVRVRRWETQYF	TGTGCCAGCAGACTTGGGGTTCGGGTCAGGAGGTGGGAGACCCAGTACTTC
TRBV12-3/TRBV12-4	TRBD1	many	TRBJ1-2	CASSRKTGSYGYTF	TGTGCCAGCAGCCGGAAGACAGGGTCCTATGGCTACACCTTC
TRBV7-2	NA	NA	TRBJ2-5	CASSLRRLGETQYF	TGTGCCAGCAGCTTAAGGAGACTGGGGGAGACCCAGTACTTC
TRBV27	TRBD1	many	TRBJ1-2	CASRGQTYGYTF	TGTGCCAGCAGGGGACAGACGTATGGCTACACCTTC
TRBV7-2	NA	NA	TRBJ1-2	CASTPPGYYGYTF	TGTGCCAGCACCCCCCCGGGGTACTATGGCTACACCTTC
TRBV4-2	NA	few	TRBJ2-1	CASSQAVGPTIYNEQFF	TGTGCCAGCAGCCAAGCCGTGGGGCCAACCATCTACAATGAGCAGTTCTTC
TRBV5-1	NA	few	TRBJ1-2	CASSLGRGLNYGYTF	TGCGCCAGCAGCTTGGGCAGGGGCCTTAACTATGGCTACACCTTC
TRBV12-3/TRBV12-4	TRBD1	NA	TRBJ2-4	CASSRQGRNIQYF	TGTGCCAGCAGTAGACAGGGGAGAAACATTCAGTACTTC
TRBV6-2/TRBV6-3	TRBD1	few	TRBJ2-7	CASSYGTVDYF	TGTGCCAGCAGTTACGGGACAGTGGACTACTTC
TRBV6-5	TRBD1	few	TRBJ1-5	CASSYNRGPNQPQHF	TGTGCCAGCAGTTACAACAGGGGGCCCAATCAGCCCCAGCATTTT
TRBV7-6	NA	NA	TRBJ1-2	CASTPWVGNGYTF	TGTGCCAGCACCCCTTGGGTCGGCAATGGCTACACCTTC
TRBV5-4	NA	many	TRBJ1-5	CASSSRGFGVNYSNQPQHF	TGTGCCAGCAGCTCGAGAGGGTTTGGTGTCAATTATAGCAATCAGCCCCAGCATTTT
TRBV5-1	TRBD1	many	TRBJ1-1	CASSLGPGGNTEAFF	TGCGCCAGCAGCTTGGGACCAGGGGGGAACACTGAAGCTTTCTTT
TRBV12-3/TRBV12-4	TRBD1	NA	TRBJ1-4	CASSPDRGANEKLFF	TGTGCCAGCAGTCCGGACAGGGGAGCTAATGAAAAACTGTTTTTT
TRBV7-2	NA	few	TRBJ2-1	CASSLEGRMKYNEQFF	TGTGCCAGCAGCTTAGAGGGCAGGATGAAATACAATGAGCAGTTCTTC
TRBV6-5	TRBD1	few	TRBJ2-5	CASSYRDRAETQYF	TGTGCCAGCAGTTACAGGGACAGGGCAGAGACCCAGTACTTC
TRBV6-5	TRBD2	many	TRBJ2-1	CASSYSPAGDEQFF	TGTGCCAGCAGTTACTCTCCAGCGGGGGATGAGCAGTTCTTC
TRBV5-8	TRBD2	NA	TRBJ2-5	CASSRTSGPPKETQYF	TGTGCCAGCAGTCGGACTAGCGGGCCACCTAAAGAGACCCAGTACTTC
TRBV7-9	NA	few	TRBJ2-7	CASRHSGGSSYEQYF	TGTGCCAGCAGACATAGCGGAGGGAGCTCCTACGAGCAGTACTTC
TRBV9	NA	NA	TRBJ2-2	CASSTDYTGELFF	TGTGCCAGCAGCACCGACTACACCGGGGAGCTGTTTTTT
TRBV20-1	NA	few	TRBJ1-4	CSARDPGQLNEKLFF	TGCAGTGCTAGAGACCCCGGGCAGCTAAATGAAAAACTGTTTTTT
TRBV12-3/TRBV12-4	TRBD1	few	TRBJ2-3	CASSRRWDRGGDTQYF	TGTGCCAGCAGCCGACGATGGGACAGGGGAGGAGATACGCAGTATTTT
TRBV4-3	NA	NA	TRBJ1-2	CASSQDWHRGNYGYTF	TGCGCCAGCAGCCAAGATTGGCATCGGGGGAACTATGGCTACACCTTC
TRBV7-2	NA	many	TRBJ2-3	CASSPTFYPDTQYF	TGTGCCAGCAGCCCCACATTTTACCCAGATACGCAGTATTTT
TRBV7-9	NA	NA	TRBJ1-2	CASSPVDANYGYTF	TGTGCCAGCAGCCCCGTCGACGCTAACTATGGCTACACCTTC
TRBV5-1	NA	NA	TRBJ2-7	CASSLEGGAGYEQYF	TGCGCCAGCAGCTTGGAGGGGGGCGCGGGCTACGAGCAGTACTTC
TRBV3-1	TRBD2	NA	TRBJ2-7	CASSLGLVPTYEQYF	TGTGCCAGCAGCTTGGGACTAGTCCCAACCTACGAGCAGTACTTC
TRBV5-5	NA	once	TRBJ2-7	CASSSLKSSYEQYF	TGTGCCAGCAGCTCTTTAAAGAGCTCCTACGAGCAGTACTTC
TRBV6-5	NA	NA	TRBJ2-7	CASSYFGRHSYEQYF	TGTGCCAGCAGTTACTTCGGCCGCCACTCCTACGAGCAGTACTTC
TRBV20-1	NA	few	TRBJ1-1	CSASQRLSNTEAFF	TGCAGTGCTTCACAACGGCTCTCGAACACTGAAGCTTTCTTT
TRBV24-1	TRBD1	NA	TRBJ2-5	CATSEPDRGRETQYF	TGTGCCACCAGTGAACCGGACAGGGGGAGAGAGACCCAGTACTTC
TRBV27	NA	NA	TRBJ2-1	CASSLRLTGIRSYNEQFF	TGTGCCAGCAGTTTACGTCTTACGGGGATTAGGTCCTACAATGAGCAGTTCTTC
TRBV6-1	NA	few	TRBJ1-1	CASSDTTGGDTEAFF	TGTGCCAGCAGTGATACGACAGGAGGGGACACTGAAGCTTTCTTT
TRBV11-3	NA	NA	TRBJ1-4	CASSLGSGPTNEKLFF	TGTGCCAGCAGCTTAGGGTCCGGACCTACTAATGAAAAACTGTTTTTT
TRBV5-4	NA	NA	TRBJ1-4	CASSFWVAAGRIATNEKLFF	TGTGCCAGCAGCTTTTGGGTTGCCGCAGGGAGGATTGCAACTAATGAAAAACTGTTTTTT
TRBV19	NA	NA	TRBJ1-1	CASSIGEGGSTEAFF	TGTGCCAGTAGTATAGGGGAGGGCGGGAGCACTGAAGCTTTCTTT
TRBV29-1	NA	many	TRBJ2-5	CSASGGQLDETQYF	TGCAGCGCTTCTGGGGGTCAGTTAGATGAGACCCAGTACTTC
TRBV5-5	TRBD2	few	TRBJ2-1	CASSSPLGSGLVNEQFF	TGTGCCAGCAGCTCCCCTTTGGGTAGCGGGTTGGTTAATGAGCAGTTCTTC
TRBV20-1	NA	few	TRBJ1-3	CSARNREGGNTIYF	TGCAGTGCTAGAAACAGGGAAGGCGGAAACACCATATATTTT
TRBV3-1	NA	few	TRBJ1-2	CASSQEGLDSRHYGYTF	TGTGCCAGCAGCCAAGAAGGCCTTGACAGCCGCCACTATGGCTACACCTTC
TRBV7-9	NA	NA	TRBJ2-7	CASSFSRDPHEQYF	TGTGCCAGCAGCTTCTCCAGGGACCCCCACGAGCAGTACTTC
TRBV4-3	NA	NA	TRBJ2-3	CASSQDARQVPSTDTQYF	TGCGCCAGCAGCCAAGATGCCAGACAGGTGCCTAGCACAGATACGCAGTATTTT
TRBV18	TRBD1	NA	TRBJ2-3	CASSPGGSLGDTQYF	TGTGCCAGCTCCCCAGGGGGATCCCTAGGGGATACGCAGTATTTT
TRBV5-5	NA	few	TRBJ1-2	CASSFWGDGYTF	TGTGCCAGCAGCTTTTGGGGGGATGGCTACACCTTC
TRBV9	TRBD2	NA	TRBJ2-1	CASSVNPSGRLYNEQFF	TGTGCCAGCAGCGTAAATCCTAGCGGGAGGTTGTACAATGAGCAGTTCTTC
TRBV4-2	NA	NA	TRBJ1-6	CASSQEVGGWNSPLHF	TGTGCCAGCAGCCAAGAGGTGGGAGGATGGAATTCACCCCTCCACTTT
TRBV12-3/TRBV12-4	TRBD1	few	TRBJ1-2	CASSARGTGNGYTF	TGTGCCAGCAGTGCCAGAGGGACAGGGAATGGCTACACCTTC
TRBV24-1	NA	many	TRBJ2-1	CATSDPGRHEQFF	TGTGCCACCAGTGATCCCGGCCGGCATGAGCAGTTCTTC
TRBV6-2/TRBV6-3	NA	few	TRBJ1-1	CASSYELEGIGETEAFF	TGTGCCAGCAGTTACGAGTTGGAGGGGATAGGGGAGACTGAAGCTTTCTTT